Listed below are T cell receptor beta chains from one sample, sequenced in a study of CD8 T cells in ankylosing spondylitis. TCRdb passed the 5' RACE reads through MiXCR, listing each CDR3 protein once. The data hold around 340,000 distinct CDR3 sequences, with 20% observed a single time. Sample: blood, either unsorted or a sorted T cell fraction (not recorded which). The receptors here all came from a male donor with ankylosing spondylitis or in good health (not recorded which). The CDR3 runs from the conserved cysteine through the conserved F or W. D genes are given only for firm matches. Size is omitted from some rows. Given values are once, few, many or a class for expanded clones.

CDR3 DNA: TGTGCCAGCAGTTCACATGGCGGAGAGACCCAGTACTTC; CDR3 protein: CASSSHGGETQYF; CDR3 length: 13; clone size: many; J gene: TRBJ2-5; V gene: TRBV12-3/TRBV12-4; D gene: NA
CDR3 DNA: TGTGCCAGCAGAAATCGACTTGAGAATGAGCAGTTCTTC; CDR3 protein: CASRNRLENEQFF; CDR3 length: 13; clone size: NA; J gene: TRBJ2-1; V gene: TRBV2; D gene: NA
CDR3 DNA: TGTGCCAGCAGCCCATGGACAGGGGCCGACGGGGAGCTGTTTTTT; CDR3 protein: CASSPWTGADGELFF; CDR3 length: 15; clone size: NA; J gene: TRBJ2-2; V gene: TRBV14; D gene: TRBD1
CDR3 DNA: TGTGCCAGCAGTTTATCAGGTGAAAAACTGTTTTTT; CDR3 protein: CASSLSGEKLFF; CDR3 length: 12; clone size: NA; J gene: TRBJ1-4; V gene: TRBV12-3/TRBV12-4; D gene: NA
CDR3 DNA: TGTGCCACCATGGCGGGTGCGCAGGAGACCCAGTACTTC; CDR3 protein: CATMAGAQETQYF; CDR3 length: 13; clone size: few; J gene: TRBJ2-5; V gene: TRBV24-1; D gene: NA
CDR3 DNA: TGCAGTGCTAGAGATCGACCCAGCGGGGGGTTCACCGGGGAGCTGTTTTTT; CDR3 protein: CSARDRPSGGFTGELFF; CDR3 length: 17; clone size: NA; J gene: TRBJ2-2; V gene: TRBV20-1; D gene: TRBD2
CDR3 DNA: TGTGCCAGCAGTCCTCCCTACCAACAGGGCTGGAAGACCCAGTACTTC; CDR3 protein: CASSPPYQQGWKTQYF; CDR3 length: 16; clone size: once; J gene: TRBJ2-5; V gene: TRBV28; D gene: NA
CDR3 DNA: TGTGCCTGGGGACAGTCCTCTGGAAACACCATATATTTT; CDR3 protein: CAWGQSSGNTIYF; CDR3 length: 13; clone size: NA; J gene: TRBJ1-3; V gene: TRBV30; D gene: NA
CDR3 DNA: TGCGCCAGCAGCCAGACTAGCGGGGGGAACAATGAGCAGTTCTTC; CDR3 protein: CASSQTSGGNNEQFF; CDR3 length: 15; clone size: NA; J gene: TRBJ2-1; V gene: TRBV4-1; D gene: TRBD2
CDR3 DNA: TGTGCCAGCAGCGTAGGGAGTAGCTCCTACAATGAGCAGTTCTTC; CDR3 protein: CASSVGSSSYNEQFF; CDR3 length: 15; clone size: NA; J gene: TRBJ2-1; V gene: TRBV9; D gene: NA
CDR3 DNA: TGCAGCGTGGGCTCCTATAATTCACCCCTCCACTTT; CDR3 protein: CSVGSYNSPLHF; CDR3 length: 12; clone size: NA; J gene: TRBJ1-6; V gene: TRBV20-1; D gene: NA
CDR3 DNA: TGTGCCACCAGTGACTGGGGCTGTCGCTGGGAGACCCAGTACTTC; CDR3 protein: CATSDWGCRWETQYF; CDR3 length: 15; clone size: NA; J gene: TRBJ2-5; V gene: TRBV24-1; D gene: NA
CDR3 DNA: TGTGCCAGCAGTTTAGCAAGGGGCTCGGGAGAGACCCAGTACTTC; CDR3 protein: CASSLARGSGETQYF; CDR3 length: 15; clone size: NA; J gene: TRBJ2-5; V gene: TRBV12-3/TRBV12-4; D gene: NA
CDR3 DNA: TGTGCCAGCAGGGCGGGGAGAGAAACAGATACGCAGTATTTT; CDR3 protein: CASRAGRETDTQYF; CDR3 length: 14; clone size: NA; J gene: TRBJ2-3; V gene: TRBV6-1; D gene: NA
CDR3 DNA: TGCGCCAGCAGCTTGGCCCGGCAGGGGGCTTACGAGCAGTACTTC; CDR3 protein: CASSLARQGAYEQYF; CDR3 length: 15; clone size: few; J gene: TRBJ2-7; V gene: TRBV5-1; D gene: TRBD1
CDR3 DNA: TGCGCCAGCAGCTTGGAGGGGGCGAACTATGGCTACACCTTC; CDR3 protein: CASSLEGANYGYTF; CDR3 length: 14; clone size: NA; J gene: TRBJ1-2; V gene: TRBV5-1; D gene: TRBD1
CDR3 DNA: TGTGCCTGGAGCCACTCTGACGAGCAGTACTTC; CDR3 protein: CAWSHSDEQYF; CDR3 length: 11; clone size: NA; J gene: TRBJ2-7; V gene: TRBV30; D gene: NA
CDR3 DNA: TGTGCCACCAGTGATTTTGAGACCCAGTACTTC; CDR3 protein: CATSDFETQYF; CDR3 length: 11; clone size: NA; J gene: TRBJ2-5; V gene: TRBV24-1; D gene: NA
CDR3 DNA: TGTGCCAGCAGTTATCTCCGGGAAACTGAAGCTTTCTTT; CDR3 protein: CASSYLRETEAFF; CDR3 length: 13; clone size: few; J gene: TRBJ1-1; V gene: TRBV6-6; D gene: NA
CDR3 DNA: TGTGCCAGCAGCCCACCGGGTCCCGAGCAGTTCTTC; CDR3 protein: CASSPPGPEQFF; CDR3 length: 12; clone size: few; J gene: TRBJ2-1; V gene: TRBV12-3/TRBV12-4; D gene: NA
CDR3 DNA: TGTGCCAGCAGTCCCCTGGGGGAGAACACTGAAGCTTTCTTT; CDR3 protein: CASSPLGENTEAFF; CDR3 length: 14; clone size: NA; J gene: TRBJ1-1; V gene: TRBV28; D gene: NA
CDR3 DNA: TGTGCCAGCAGTTACCCCTCACTAGGGGCAAATGAGCAGTTCTTC; CDR3 protein: CASSYPSLGANEQFF; CDR3 length: 15; clone size: few; J gene: TRBJ2-1; V gene: TRBV12-3/TRBV12-4; D gene: NA
CDR3 DNA: TGTGCCAGCAGCCCAGAACGTACCTTAGCCAAAAACATTCAGTACTTC; CDR3 protein: CASSPERTLAKNIQYF; CDR3 length: 16; clone size: NA; J gene: TRBJ2-4; V gene: TRBV11-2; D gene: NA
CDR3 DNA: TGTGCCAGCAGTACTGGGACAGACCCCGGGGAGCTGTTTTTT; CDR3 protein: CASSTGTDPGELFF; CDR3 length: 14; clone size: few; J gene: TRBJ2-2; V gene: TRBV6-5; D gene: TRBD1
CDR3 DNA: TGTGCCAGCAGTTTAGTGCGGGGCTACGAGCAGTACTTC; CDR3 protein: CASSLVRGYEQYF; CDR3 length: 13; clone size: many; J gene: TRBJ2-7; V gene: TRBV5-1; D gene: NA
CDR3 DNA: TGCGCCAGCAGCCAAGTTAGGGGAGGGTGGACGAACACTGAAGCTTTCTTT; CDR3 protein: CASSQVRGGWTNTEAFF; CDR3 length: 17; clone size: NA; J gene: TRBJ1-1; V gene: TRBV4-1; D gene: NA
CDR3 DNA: TGCAGCGTTGAAGGGGGGGACCCAGAGACCCAGTACTTC; CDR3 protein: CSVEGGDPETQYF; CDR3 length: 13; clone size: few; J gene: TRBJ2-5; V gene: TRBV29-1; D gene: NA
CDR3 DNA: TGTGCCAGCAGTTTTCGGACAGGGTCCTACGAGCAGTACTTC; CDR3 protein: CASSFRTGSYEQYF; CDR3 length: 14; clone size: NA; J gene: TRBJ2-7; V gene: TRBV2; D gene: TRBD1
CDR3 DNA: TGTGCCAGCAGTTTCATGGCCACTGAAGCTTTCTTT; CDR3 protein: CASSFMATEAFF; CDR3 length: 12; clone size: NA; J gene: TRBJ1-1; V gene: TRBV12-3/TRBV12-4; D gene: NA
CDR3 DNA: TGTGCCAGCAGCGAACAGATTCCGGGGGAGATATTTCGAGATACGCAGTATTTT; CDR3 protein: CASSEQIPGEIFRDTQYF; CDR3 length: 18; clone size: NA; J gene: TRBJ2-3; V gene: TRBV11-2; D gene: NA
CDR3 DNA: TGTGCCACCAGCAGAGATTCAGATACGCAGTATTTT; CDR3 protein: CATSRDSDTQYF; CDR3 length: 12; clone size: few; J gene: TRBJ2-3; V gene: TRBV15; D gene: NA
CDR3 DNA: TGTGCCAGCAGTGGCCGGGAGGGGGGCTACGAGCAGTACTTC; CDR3 protein: CASSGREGGYEQYF; CDR3 length: 14; clone size: NA; J gene: TRBJ2-7; V gene: TRBV28; D gene: TRBD2
CDR3 DNA: TGTGCCAGCAGCCAAGGATGGGGCTGGGGCAGTACGCAGTATTTT; CDR3 protein: CASSQGWGWGSTQYF; CDR3 length: 15; clone size: few; J gene: TRBJ2-3; V gene: TRBV14; D gene: NA
CDR3 DNA: TGTGCCAGCAGTTTCTTAGGACAGACCACAGATACGCAGTATTTT; CDR3 protein: CASSFLGQTTDTQYF; CDR3 length: 15; clone size: NA; J gene: TRBJ2-3; V gene: TRBV11-1; D gene: NA
CDR3 DNA: TGTGCCAGCACCGCGGTGACGGAGCATAATTCACCCCTCCACTTT; CDR3 protein: CASTAVTEHNSPLHF; CDR3 length: 15; clone size: few; J gene: TRBJ1-6; V gene: TRBV27; D gene: NA
CDR3 DNA: TGTGCCAGCACTCAGGACGTTTCGTACCAAGAGACCCAGTACTTC; CDR3 protein: CASTQDVSYQETQYF; CDR3 length: 15; clone size: NA; J gene: TRBJ2-5; V gene: TRBV6-1; D gene: NA